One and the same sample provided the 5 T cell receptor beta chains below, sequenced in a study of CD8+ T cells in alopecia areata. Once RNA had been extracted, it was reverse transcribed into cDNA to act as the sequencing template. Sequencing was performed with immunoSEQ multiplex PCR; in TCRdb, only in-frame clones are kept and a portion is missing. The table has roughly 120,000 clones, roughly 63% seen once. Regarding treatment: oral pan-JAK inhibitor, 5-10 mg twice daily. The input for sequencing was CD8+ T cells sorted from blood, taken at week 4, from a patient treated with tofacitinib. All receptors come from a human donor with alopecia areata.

The CDR3 bases are TGTGCCAGCAACCTTTCAGGGGGGCCTATCGAGCAGTACTTC. The encoded protein is CASNLSGGPIEQYF. V and J are TRBV7-8 and TRBJ2-7; weak D call: TRBD1 (7 bases). The CDR3 runs 14 residues. With 7 bases removed from V and 6 bases from J, the gap between germline ends came to 19 bases. Germline V gene data show CDR1 as SGHVS and CDR2 as FQNEAQ.

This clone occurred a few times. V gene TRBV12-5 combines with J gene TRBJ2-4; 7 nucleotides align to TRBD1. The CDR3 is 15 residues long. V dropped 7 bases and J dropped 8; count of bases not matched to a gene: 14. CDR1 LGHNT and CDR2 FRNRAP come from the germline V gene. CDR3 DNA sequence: TGTGCTAGTGCCGAGACAGGGATTGGGGGAGACATTCAGTACTTC. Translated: CASAETGIGGDIQYF.

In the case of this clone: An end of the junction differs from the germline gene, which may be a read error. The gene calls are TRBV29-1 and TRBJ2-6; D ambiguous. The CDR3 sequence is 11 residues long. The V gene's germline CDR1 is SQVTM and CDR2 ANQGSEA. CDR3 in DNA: TGCAGCGTTGCTGGTGCCAACGTCCTGACTTTC. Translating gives CSVAGANVLTF.

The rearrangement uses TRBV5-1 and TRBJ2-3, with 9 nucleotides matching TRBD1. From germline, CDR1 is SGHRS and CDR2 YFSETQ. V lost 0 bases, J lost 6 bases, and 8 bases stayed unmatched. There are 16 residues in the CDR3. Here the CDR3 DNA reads TGCGCCAGCAGCTTGGCCGGGACAGGGCCGAGGGATACGCAGTATTTT. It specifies CASSLAGTGPRDTQYF.

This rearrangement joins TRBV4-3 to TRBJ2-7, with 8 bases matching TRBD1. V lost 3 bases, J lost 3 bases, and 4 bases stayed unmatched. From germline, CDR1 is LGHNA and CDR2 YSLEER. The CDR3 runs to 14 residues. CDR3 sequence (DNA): TGCGCCAGCAGCCAGACAGGGGATAGCTACGAGCAGTACTTC. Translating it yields CASSQTGDSYEQYF.